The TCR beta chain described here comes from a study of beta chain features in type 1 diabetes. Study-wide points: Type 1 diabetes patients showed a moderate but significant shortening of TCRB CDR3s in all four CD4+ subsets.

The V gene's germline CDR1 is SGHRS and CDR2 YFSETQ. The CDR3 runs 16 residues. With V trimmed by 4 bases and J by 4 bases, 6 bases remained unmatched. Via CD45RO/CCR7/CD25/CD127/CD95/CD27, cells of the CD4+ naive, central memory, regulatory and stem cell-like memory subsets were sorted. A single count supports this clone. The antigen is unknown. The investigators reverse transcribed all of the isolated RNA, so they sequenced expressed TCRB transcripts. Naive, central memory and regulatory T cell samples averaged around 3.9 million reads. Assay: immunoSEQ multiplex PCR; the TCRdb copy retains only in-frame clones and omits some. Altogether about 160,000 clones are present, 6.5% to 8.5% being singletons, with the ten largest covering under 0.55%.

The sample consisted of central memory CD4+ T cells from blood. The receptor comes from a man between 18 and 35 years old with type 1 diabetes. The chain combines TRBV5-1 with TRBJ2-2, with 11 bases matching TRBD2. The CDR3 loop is CASSDLAGGPTGELFF. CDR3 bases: TGCGCCAGCAGCGACCTAGCGGGGGGCCCCACCGGGGAGCTGTTTTTT.